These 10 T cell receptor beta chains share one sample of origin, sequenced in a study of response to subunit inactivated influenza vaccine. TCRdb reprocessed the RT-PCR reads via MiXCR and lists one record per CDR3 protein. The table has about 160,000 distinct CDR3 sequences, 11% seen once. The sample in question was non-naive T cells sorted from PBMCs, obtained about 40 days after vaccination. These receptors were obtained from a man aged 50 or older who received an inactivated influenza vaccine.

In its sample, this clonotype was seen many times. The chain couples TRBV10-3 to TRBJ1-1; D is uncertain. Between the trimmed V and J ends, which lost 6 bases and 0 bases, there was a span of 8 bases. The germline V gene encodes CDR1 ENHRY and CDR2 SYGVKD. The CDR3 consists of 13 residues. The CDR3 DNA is TGTGCCATCAGCAATGATTTGAACACTGAAGCTTTCTTT. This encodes CAISNDLNTEAFF.

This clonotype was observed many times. The CDR3 region is CATSRDAGAYNEQFF. The CDR3 region has the DNA TGTGCCACCAGCAGAGACGCGGGAGCGTACAATGAGCAGTTCTTC. The rearrangement uses TRBV15 and TRBJ2-1, with 7 bases matching TRBD2. V lost 0 bases, J lost 4 bases, and 3 bases stayed unmatched. The CDR3 consists of 15 residues. The germline V gene encodes CDR1 LNHNV and CDR2 YYDKDF (reference sequence). The full variable domain, its missing parts supplied by reference TRBV15 and TRBJ2-1, is DAMVIQNPRYQVTQFGKPVTLSCSQTLNHNVMYWYQQKSSQAPKLLFHYYDKDFNNEADTPDNFQSRRPNTSFCFLDIRSPGLGDTAMYLCATSRDAGAYNEQFFGPGTRLTVL.

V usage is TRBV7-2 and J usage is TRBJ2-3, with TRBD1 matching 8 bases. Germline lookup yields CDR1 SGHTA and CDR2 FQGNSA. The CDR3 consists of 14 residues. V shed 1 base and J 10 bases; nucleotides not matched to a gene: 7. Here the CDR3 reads CASSLGTGGTPQYF. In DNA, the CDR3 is TGTGCCAGCAGCTTAGGTACAGGGGGGACCCCGCAGTATTTT.

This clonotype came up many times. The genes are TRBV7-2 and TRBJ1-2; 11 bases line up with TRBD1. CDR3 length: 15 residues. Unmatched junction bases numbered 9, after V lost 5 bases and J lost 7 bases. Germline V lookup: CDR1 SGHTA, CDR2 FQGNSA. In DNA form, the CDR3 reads TGTGCCAGCAGCGCAAACACCGGGACAGGGGGTGGCTACACCTTC. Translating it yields CASSANTGTGGGYTF. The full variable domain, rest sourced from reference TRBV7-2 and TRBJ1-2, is GAGVSQSPSNKVTEKGKDVELRCDPISGHTALYWYRQSLGQGLEFLIYFQGNSAPDKSGLPSDRFSAERTGGSVSTLTIQRTQQEDSAVYLCASSANTGTGGGYTFGSGTRLTVV.

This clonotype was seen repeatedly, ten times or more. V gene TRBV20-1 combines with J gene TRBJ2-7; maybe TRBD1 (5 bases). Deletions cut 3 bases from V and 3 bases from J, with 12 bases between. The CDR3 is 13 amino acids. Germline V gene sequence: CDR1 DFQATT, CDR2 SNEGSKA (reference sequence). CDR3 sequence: CSARDNNYYEQYF. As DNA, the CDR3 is TGCAGTGCTAGGGACAATAACTACTACGAGCAGTACTTC.

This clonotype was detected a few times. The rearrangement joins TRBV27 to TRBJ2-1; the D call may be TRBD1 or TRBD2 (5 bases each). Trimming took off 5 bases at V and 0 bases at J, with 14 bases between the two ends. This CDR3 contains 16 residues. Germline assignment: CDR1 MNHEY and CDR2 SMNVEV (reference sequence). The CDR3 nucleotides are TGTGCCAGCAGTGGGGACCTCCTCAGCTCCTACAATGAGCAGTTCTTC. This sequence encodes CASSGDLLSSYNEQFF.

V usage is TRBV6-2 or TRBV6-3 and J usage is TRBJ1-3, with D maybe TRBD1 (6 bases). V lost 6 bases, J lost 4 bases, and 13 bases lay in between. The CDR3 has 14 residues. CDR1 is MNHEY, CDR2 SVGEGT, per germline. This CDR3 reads CASSRGTHGNTIYF. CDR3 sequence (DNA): TGTGCCAGCAGCCGCGGGACACACGGAAACACCATATATTTT.

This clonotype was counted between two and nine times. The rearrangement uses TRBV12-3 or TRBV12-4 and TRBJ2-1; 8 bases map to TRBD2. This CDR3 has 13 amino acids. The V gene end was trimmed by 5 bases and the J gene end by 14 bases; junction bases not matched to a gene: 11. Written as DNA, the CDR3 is TGTGCCAGCAGTATCACCGGGACTAGGGTGAAGTTCTTC. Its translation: CASSITGTRVKFF.

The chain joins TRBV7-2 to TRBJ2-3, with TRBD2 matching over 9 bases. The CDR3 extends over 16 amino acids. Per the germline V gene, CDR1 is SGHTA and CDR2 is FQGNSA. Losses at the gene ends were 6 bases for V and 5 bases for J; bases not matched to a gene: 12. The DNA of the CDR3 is TGTGCCAGCAGACGAGGCGGGTTAGCGGGAGTAGATACGCAGTATTTT. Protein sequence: CASRRGGLAGVDTQYF.

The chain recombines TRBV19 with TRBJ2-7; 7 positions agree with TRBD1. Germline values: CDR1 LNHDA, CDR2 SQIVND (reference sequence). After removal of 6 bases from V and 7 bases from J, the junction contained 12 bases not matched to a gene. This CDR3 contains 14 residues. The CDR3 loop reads CASRVKGATGEQYF. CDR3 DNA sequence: TGTGCCAGTAGAGTTAAGGGGGCGACGGGGGAGCAGTACTTC.